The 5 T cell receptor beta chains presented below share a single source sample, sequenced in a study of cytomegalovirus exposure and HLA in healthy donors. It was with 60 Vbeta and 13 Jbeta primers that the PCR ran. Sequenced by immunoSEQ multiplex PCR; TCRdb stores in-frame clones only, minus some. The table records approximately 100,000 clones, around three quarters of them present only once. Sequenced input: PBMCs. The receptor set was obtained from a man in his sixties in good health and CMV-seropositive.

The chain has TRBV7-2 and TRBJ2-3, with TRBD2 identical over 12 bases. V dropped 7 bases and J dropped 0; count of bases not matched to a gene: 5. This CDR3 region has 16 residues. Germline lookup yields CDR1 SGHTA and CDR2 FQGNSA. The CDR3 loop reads CASNLAGGPSTDTQYF. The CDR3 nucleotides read TGTGCCAGCAATCTAGCGGGGGGGCCTAGCACAGATACGCAGTATTTT.

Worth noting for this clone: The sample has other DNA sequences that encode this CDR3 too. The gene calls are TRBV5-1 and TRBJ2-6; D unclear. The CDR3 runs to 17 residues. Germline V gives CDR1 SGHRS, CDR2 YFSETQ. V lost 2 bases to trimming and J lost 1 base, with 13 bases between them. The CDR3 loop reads CASSFTTTASGANVLTF. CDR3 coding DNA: TGCGCCAGCAGCTTTACTACCACCGCTTCTGGGGCCAACGTCCTGACTTTC. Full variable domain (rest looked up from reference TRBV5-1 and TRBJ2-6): KAGVTQTPRYLIKTRGQQVTLSCSPISGHRSVSWYQQTPGQGLQFLFEYFSETQRNKGNFPGRFSGRQFSNSRSEMNVSTLELGDSALYLCASSFTTTASGANVLTFGAGSRLTVL.

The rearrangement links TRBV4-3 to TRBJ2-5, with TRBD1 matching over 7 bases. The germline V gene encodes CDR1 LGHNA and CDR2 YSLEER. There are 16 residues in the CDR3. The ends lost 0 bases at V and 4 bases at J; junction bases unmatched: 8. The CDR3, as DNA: TGCGCCAGCAGCCAAGATCGAGGGGGCATAGTAGAGACCCAGTACTTC. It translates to CASSQDRGGIVETQYF.

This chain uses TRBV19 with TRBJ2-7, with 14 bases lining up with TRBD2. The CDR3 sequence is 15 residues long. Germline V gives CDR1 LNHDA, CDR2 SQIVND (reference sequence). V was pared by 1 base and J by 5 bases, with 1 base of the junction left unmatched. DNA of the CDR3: TGTGCCAGTAGTATAGGACTAGCGGGGGGGCACGAGCAGTACTTC. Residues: CASSIGLAGGHEQYF.

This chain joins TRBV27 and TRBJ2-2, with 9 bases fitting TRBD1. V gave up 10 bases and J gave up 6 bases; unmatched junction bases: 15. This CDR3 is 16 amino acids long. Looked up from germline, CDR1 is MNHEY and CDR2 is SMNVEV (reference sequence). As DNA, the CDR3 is TGTGCCACTTCCAGAACCGGGACAGGGTTGTCCGGGGAGCTGTTTTTT. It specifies CATSRTGTGLSGELFF.